This T cell receptor beta chain came from a study of shared clonotypes between healthy human individuals. Whole-study results and caveats: Naive subsets generally exceeded memory subsets in estimated richness. In a handful of donors, approximately 5% of naive CD4 clonotypes appeared in common.

This table comes from immunoSEQ multiplex PCR, and its TCRdb copy is limited to in-frame clones, with some not included. This repertoire shows more than 1,200,000 clones, around 98.5% found once; its top ten account for approximately 0.4%. Germline CDR1 and CDR2: SGHRS and YFSETQ. There are 14 residues in the CDR3. With V trimmed by 5 bases and J by 6 bases, 6 bases remained unmatched. Turning to this clone: Antigen specificity is unknown.

The origin of this receptor is a young man in good health. The rearrangement joins TRBV5-1 to TRBJ1-5, with 9 bases aligning to TRBD1. The material sequenced was naive CD4+ T cells sorted from blood. Subset meaning: CD45RA+ positively selected. In DNA form, the CDR3 reads TGCGCCAGCAGTATGGGACAGGGAGGTCAGCCCCAGCATTTT. This gives the protein CASSMGQGGQPQHF. The complete variable domain, with remaining parts taken from reference TRBV5-1 and TRBJ1-5, reads KAGVTQTPRYLIKTRGQQVTLSCSPISGHRSVSWYQQTPGQGLQFLFEYFSETQRNKGNFPGRFSGRQFSNSRSEMNVSTLELGDSALYLCASSMGQGGQPQHFGDGTRLSIL.